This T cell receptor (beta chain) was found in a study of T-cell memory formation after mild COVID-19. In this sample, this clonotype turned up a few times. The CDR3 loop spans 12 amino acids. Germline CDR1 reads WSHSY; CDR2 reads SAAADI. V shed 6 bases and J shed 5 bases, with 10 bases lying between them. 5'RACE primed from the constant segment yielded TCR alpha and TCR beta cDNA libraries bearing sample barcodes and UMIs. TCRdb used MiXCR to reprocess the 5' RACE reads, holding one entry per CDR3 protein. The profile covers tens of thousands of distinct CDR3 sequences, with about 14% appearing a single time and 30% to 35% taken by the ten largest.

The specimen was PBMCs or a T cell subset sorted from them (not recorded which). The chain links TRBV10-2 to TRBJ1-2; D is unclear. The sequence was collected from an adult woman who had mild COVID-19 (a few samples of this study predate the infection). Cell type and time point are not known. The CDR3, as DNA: TGCGCCAGCAGCGTGACGGCATATGGCTACACCTTC. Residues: CASSVTAYGYTF.